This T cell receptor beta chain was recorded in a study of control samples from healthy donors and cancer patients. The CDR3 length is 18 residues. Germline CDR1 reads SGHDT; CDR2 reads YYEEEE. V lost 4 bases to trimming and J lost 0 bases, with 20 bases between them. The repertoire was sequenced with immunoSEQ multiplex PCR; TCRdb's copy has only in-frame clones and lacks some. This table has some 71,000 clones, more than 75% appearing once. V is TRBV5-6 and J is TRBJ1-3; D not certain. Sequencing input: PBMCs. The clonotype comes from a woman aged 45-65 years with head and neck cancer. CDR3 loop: CASSPGGVLRISGNTIYF. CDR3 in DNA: TGTGCCAGCAGCCCAGGTGGGGTACTACGAATCTCTGGAAACACCATATATTTT.